This T cell receptor beta chain was found in a study of blood T cells in healthy people across ages. The CDR3 covers 15 residues. From germline, CDR1 is MNHNS and CDR2 SASEGT. With V trimmed by 10 bases and J by 1 base, 5 bases remained unmatched. Sample-barcoded 5' priming and a J-beta primer mix drove a second PCR of roughly 7 to 11 cycles. TCRdb reanalysed the 5' RACE reads using MiXCR and keeps one entry per CDR3 protein. The table has 380,000 or so distinct CDR3 sequences, over 45% seen once. The rearrangement uses TRBV6-1 and TRBJ2-6, with 9 nucleotides matching TRBD1. This clonotype was sampled from a man in his 60s in good health. Sequencing was carried out using blood. This CDR3 reads CATRQGGSGANVLTF. CDR3 nucleotide sequence: TGTGCCACCAGACAGGGGGGTTCTGGGGCCAACGTCCTGACTTTC.